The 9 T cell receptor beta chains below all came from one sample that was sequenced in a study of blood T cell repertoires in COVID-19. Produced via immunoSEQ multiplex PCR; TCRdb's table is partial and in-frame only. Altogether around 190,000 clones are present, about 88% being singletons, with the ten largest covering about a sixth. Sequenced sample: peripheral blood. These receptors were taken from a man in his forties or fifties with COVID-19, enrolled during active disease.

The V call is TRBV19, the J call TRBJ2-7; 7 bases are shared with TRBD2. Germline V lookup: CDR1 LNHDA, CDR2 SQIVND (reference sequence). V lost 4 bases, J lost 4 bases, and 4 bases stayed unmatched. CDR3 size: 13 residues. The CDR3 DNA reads TGTGCCAGTAGTAGCGGGAGTGGGTACGAGCAGTACTTC. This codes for CASSSGSGYEQYF. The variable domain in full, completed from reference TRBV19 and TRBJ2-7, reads DGGITQSPKYLFRKEGQNVTLSCEQNLNHDAMYWYRQDPGQGLRLIYYSQIVNDFQKGDIAEGYSVSREKKESFPLTVTSAQKNPTAFYLCASSSGSGYEQYFGPGTRLTVT.

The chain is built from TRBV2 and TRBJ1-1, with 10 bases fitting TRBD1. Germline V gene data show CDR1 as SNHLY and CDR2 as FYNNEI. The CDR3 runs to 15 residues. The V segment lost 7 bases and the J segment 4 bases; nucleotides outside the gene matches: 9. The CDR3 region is CASTKDRGLVTEAFF. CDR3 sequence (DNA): TGTGCCAGCACCAAGGACAGGGGGTTGGTCACTGAAGCTTTCTTT.

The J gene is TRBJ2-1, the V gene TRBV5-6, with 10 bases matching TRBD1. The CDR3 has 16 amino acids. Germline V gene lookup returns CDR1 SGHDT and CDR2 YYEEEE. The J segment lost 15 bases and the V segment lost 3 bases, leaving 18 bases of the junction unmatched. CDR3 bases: TGTGCCAGCAGCTCCGCGCCGGGACAGGGGACGGGCACGACGTTCTTC. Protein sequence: CASSSAPGQGTGTTFF. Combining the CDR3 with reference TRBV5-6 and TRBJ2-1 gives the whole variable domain DAGVTQSPTHLIKTRGQQVTLRCSPKSGHDTVSWYQQALGQGPQFIFQYYEEEERQRGNFPDRFSGHQFPNYSSELNVNALLLGDSALYLCASSSAPGQGTGTTFFGPGTRLTVL.

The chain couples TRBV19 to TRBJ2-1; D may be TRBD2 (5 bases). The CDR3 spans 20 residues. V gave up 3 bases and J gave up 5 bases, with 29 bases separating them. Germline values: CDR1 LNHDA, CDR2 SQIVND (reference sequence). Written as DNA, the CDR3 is TGTGCCAGTAGTATTTGCCCTCTAGCCTCGGGGTCGTTACGAAACAATGAGCAGTTCTTC. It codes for CASSICPLASGSLRNNEQFF. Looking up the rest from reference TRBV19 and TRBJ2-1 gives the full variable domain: DGGITQSPKYLFRKEGQNVTLSCEQNLNHDAMYWYRQDPGQGLRLIYYSQIVNDFQKGDIAEGYSVSREKKESFPLTVTSAQKNPTAFYLCASSICPLASGSLRNNEQFFGPGTRLTVL.

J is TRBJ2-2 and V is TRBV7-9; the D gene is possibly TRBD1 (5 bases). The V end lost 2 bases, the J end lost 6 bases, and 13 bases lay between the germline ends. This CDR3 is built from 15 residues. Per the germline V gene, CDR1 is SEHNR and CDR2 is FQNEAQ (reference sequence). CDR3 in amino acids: CASSLRGRNPGELFF. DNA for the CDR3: TGTGCCAGCAGCTTAAGGGGCCGAAACCCCGGGGAGCTGTTTTTT.

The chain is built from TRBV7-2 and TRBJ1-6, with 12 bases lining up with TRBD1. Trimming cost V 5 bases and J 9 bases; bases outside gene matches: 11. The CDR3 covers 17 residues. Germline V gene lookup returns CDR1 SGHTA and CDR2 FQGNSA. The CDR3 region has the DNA TGTGCCAGCAGCCTGGGACAGGGGGCCCACTGGGGTTCACCCCTCCACTTT. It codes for CASSLGQGAHWGSPLHF.

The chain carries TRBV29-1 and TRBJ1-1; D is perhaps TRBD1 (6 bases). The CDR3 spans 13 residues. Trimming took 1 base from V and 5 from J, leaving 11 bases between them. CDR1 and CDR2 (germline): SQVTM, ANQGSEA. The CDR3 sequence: CSVEVQGMTEAFF. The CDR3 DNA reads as TGCAGCGTTGAAGTACAGGGAATGACTGAAGCTTTCTTT.

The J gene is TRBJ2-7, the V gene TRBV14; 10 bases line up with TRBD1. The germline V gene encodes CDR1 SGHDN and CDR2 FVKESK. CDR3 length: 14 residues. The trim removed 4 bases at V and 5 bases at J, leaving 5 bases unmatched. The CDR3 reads CASSPGQGKDEQYF. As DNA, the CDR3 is TGTGCCAGCAGCCCGGGACAGGGGAAGGACGAGCAGTACTTC.

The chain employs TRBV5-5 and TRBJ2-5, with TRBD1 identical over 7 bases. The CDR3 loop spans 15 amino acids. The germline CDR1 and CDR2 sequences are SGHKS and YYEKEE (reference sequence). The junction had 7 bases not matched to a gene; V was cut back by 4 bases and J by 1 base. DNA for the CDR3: TGTGCCAGCAGCAGGAACGAGGGGGCCCAAGAGACCCAGTACTTC. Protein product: CASSRNEGAQETQYF. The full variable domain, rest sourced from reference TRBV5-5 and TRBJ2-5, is DAGVTQSPTHLIKTRGQQVTLRCSPISGHKSVSWYQQVLGQGPQFIFQYYEKEERGRGNFPDRFSARQFPNYSSELNVNALLLGDSALYLCASSRNEGAQETQYFGPGTRLLVL.